Presented here are 28 T cell receptor beta chains from one specimen sequenced in a study of patients and donors after allogeneic stem cell transplantation. TCRdb reprocessed the RT-PCR reads with MiXCR, giving one entry per CDR3 protein. The sample shows some 960,000 distinct CDR3 sequences, approximately 19% of them seen only once. The sequenced sample consisted of blood, either unsorted or a sorted T cell fraction (not recorded which). The receptors shown here come from a human donor who was either an allogeneic HSCT recipient or a stem cell or donor lymphocyte infusion donor (not recorded which). It is not recorded whose cells these are; they may come from a transplant donor.

This clonotype was detected a few times. V is TRBV15 and J is TRBJ2-3; D could derive from TRBD1 or TRBD2 (6 bases each). The CDR3 sequence is 15 residues long. Germline values: CDR1 LNHNV, CDR2 YYDKDF (reference sequence). The V end lost 1 base, the J end lost 3 bases, and 11 bases lay between the germline ends. CDR3 sequence (DNA): TGTGCCACCAGCAGAGCGGGGGCCACGACAGATACGCAGTATTTT. It translates to CATSRAGATTDTQYF.

This clonotype was seen more than once but under ten times. The rearrangement joins TRBV30 to TRBJ2-2; D is uncertain. The CDR3 loop spans 11 amino acids. Germline-derived CDR1 and CDR2 are GTSNPN and SVGIG (reference sequence). The V end lost 1 base, the J end lost 7 bases, and 4 bases lay between the germline ends. This chain's CDR3 is CAWSAGGELFF. Written as DNA, the CDR3 is TGTGCCTGGAGTGCGGGCGGGGAGCTGTTTTTT. The variable domain in full, with the rest retrieved from reference TRBV30 and TRBJ2-2, is SQTIHQWPATLVQPVGSPLSLECTVEGTSNPNLYWYRQAAGRGLQLLFYSVGIGQISSEVPQNLSASRPQDRQFILSSKKLLLSDSGFYLCAWSAGGELFFGEGSRLTVL.

The chain uses TRBV27 and TRBJ2-3, with TRBD2 as a possible D gene (6 bases). Germline V lookup: CDR1 MNHEY, CDR2 SMNVEV (reference sequence). The CDR3 runs to 17 residues. V lost 2 bases, J lost 1 base, and 16 bases lay in between. For the CDR3, the DNA is TGTGCCAGCAGTTTACTGATGGGGGGTGTGGGCACAGATACGCAGTATTTT. This sequence encodes CASSLLMGGVGTDTQYF.

This sequence joins TRBV2 and TRBJ2-3; D might be TRBD2 (5 bases). Germline loops: CDR1 SNHLY, CDR2 FYNNEI. The V end lost 2 bases, the J end lost 1 base, and 13 bases lay between the germline ends. This CDR3 is 16 amino acids long. CDR3 nucleotides: TGTGCCAGCAGTGAAACGCGGGCGTTACGCACAGATACGCAGTATTTT. Amino acid sequence: CASSETRALRTDTQYF. The full variable domain, its missing parts supplied by reference TRBV2 and TRBJ2-3, is EPEVTQTPSHQVTQMGQEVILRCVPISNHLYFYWYRQILGQKVEFLVSFYNNEISEKSEIFDDQFSVERPDGSNFTLKIRSTKLEDSAMYFCASSETRALRTDTQYFGPGTRLTVL.

This clonotype appeared many times. The gene calls are TRBV12-3 or TRBV12-4 and TRBJ2-1; 10 bases align to TRBD1. Trimming cost V 1 base and J 5 bases; bases outside gene matches: 2. The CDR3 has 15 residues. The CDR3 DNA reads TGTGCCAGCAGTTTAGGGACAGGGGGTCACAATGAGCAGTTCTTC. It specifies CASSLGTGGHNEQFF.

The chain couples TRBV2 to TRBJ2-1, with 7 bases aligning to TRBD1. The germline V gene encodes CDR1 SNHLY and CDR2 FYNNEI. The CDR3 length is 14 residues. V lost 5 bases and J lost 9; bases outside the gene matches: 10. CDR3 region: CASSLERQGSEQFF. DNA of the CDR3: TGTGCCAGCAGTCTTGAGAGACAGGGAAGTGAGCAGTTCTTC.

This clonotype was recorded a few times. The gene calls are TRBV11-2 and TRBJ2-2; D uncertain. Trimming removed 2 bases at V and 11 bases at J, with 12 bases between. From germline, CDR1 is SGHAT and CDR2 FQNNGV. There are 13 residues in the CDR3. The CDR3 is CASSLSQSPELFF. As DNA, the CDR3 is TGTGCCAGCAGCTTATCACAAAGCCCCGAGCTGTTTTTT.

In nucleotides, the CDR3 is TGCGCCAGCAGCTTGTTCACTAGCGGGGGTGCAGATACGCAGTATTTT. Protein sequence: CASSLFTSGGADTQYF. The chain links TRBV5-1 to TRBJ2-3; 11 positions agree with TRBD2. Germline V gene data show CDR1 as SGHRS and CDR2 as YFSETQ. The CDR3 is 16 residues long. With V trimmed by 1 base and J by 4 bases, 5 bases remained unmatched.

The rearrangement links TRBV10-3 to TRBJ1-3, with 7 bases lining up with TRBD1. The germline V gene has CDR1 ENHRY and CDR2 SYGVKD. With 6 bases clipped from V and 0 bases from J, the junction kept 8 bases outside the gene matches. This CDR3 spans 16 amino acids. The CDR3 sequence: CAISEQGRLSGNTIYF. In DNA, the CDR3 is TGTGCCATCAGCGAACAGGGGCGCCTCTCTGGAAACACCATATATTTT.

V gene TRBV5-1 combines with J gene TRBJ2-5, with a tentative D call TRBD2 (5 bases). This CDR3 spans 13 amino acids. V was shortened by 4 bases and J by 1 base, with 8 bases between the two germline ends. Germline CDR1 is SGHRS and CDR2 is YFSETQ. CDR3 amino acids: CASSRESQETQYF. The CDR3 bases are TGCGCCAGCAGCCGGGAATCCCAAGAGACCCAGTACTTC. Full variable domain (missing parts from reference TRBV5-1 and TRBJ2-5): KAGVTQTPRYLIKTRGQQVTLSCSPISGHRSVSWYQQTPGQGLQFLFEYFSETQRNKGNFPGRFSGRQFSNSRSEMNVSTLELGDSALYLCASSRESQETQYFGPGTRLLVL.

This rearrangement joins TRBV20-1 to TRBJ2-3; 12 positions agree with TRBD2. CDR1 is DFQATT and CDR2 is SNEGSKA in the germline V gene (reference sequence). After removal of 7 bases from V and 4 bases from J, the junction contained 3 bases not matched to a gene. The CDR3 contains 13 residues. CDR3 DNA sequence: TGCAGTGTTCTAGCGGGGGGGCCAGATACGCAGTATTTT. This codes for CSVLAGGPDTQYF.

This clonotype was seen at least ten times. The genes are TRBV12-3 or TRBV12-4 and TRBJ2-3, with 9 bases matching TRBD2. The CDR3 loop spans 18 amino acids. V was clipped by 3 bases and J by 4 bases; unmatched bases: 14. The CDR3 is CASSLQTSGPQGPDTQYF. CDR3 bases: TGTGCCAGCAGTTTGCAGACTAGCGGCCCCCAGGGACCAGATACGCAGTATTTT.

This clonotype was counted a few times. This chain connects TRBV6-2 or TRBV6-3 to TRBJ2-2; D not certain. Germline CDR1 reads MNHEY; CDR2 reads SVGEGT. The CDR3 covers 16 residues. The germline V and J ends were trimmed by 6 bases and 1 base, with 15 bases remaining between them. CDR3 amino acids: CASSPHRLGNTGELFF. The CDR3 coding sequence is TGTGCCAGCAGCCCCCATCGACTGGGGAACACCGGGGAGCTGTTTTTT.

The rearrangement joins TRBV20-1 to TRBJ2-7, with 7 bases aligning to TRBD1. The germline gives CDR1 DFQATT, CDR2 SNEGSKA (reference sequence). The V segment lost 7 bases and the J segment 2 bases; nucleotides outside the gene matches: 5. CDR3 length: 12 amino acids. CDR3 bases: TGCAGTGAAAAGGGGACAGCCTACGAGCAGTACTTC. It codes for CSEKGTAYEQYF.

Only a few counts were recorded for this clonotype. J is TRBJ1-2 and V is TRBV20-1; 7 bases agree with TRBD1. CDR1 is DFQATT and CDR2 is SNEGSKA in the germline V gene (reference sequence). This CDR3 is 12 amino acids long. Losses at the gene ends were 5 bases for V and 7 bases for J; bases not matched to a gene: 7. In DNA, the CDR3 is TGCAGTGCTCGTACAGGGGCGGGTGGCTACACCTTC. Amino acids: CSARTGAGGYTF.

This chain joins TRBV7-9 and TRBJ2-3; D call uncertain. The CDR3 loop spans 16 amino acids. Trimming cost V 7 bases and J 2 bases, with 19 bases left between them. The germline CDR1 and CDR2 sequences are SEHNR and FQNEAQ (reference sequence). The CDR3, as DNA: TGTGCCAGCACCAAATCGGAACCCCACGACACAGATACGCAGTATTTT. Translation gives CASTKSEPHDTDTQYF.

The rearrangement links TRBV4-1 to TRBJ2-2, with TRBD1 matching 9 bases. CDR3 length: 15 residues. With V trimmed by 8 bases and J by 5 bases, 9 bases remained unmatched. The V gene's germline CDR1 is MGHRA and CDR2 YSYEKL. The CDR3 here is CASGGQGKGTGELFF. The CDR3 DNA follows: TGCGCCAGCGGCGGACAGGGGAAAGGTACCGGGGAGCTGTTTTTT.

The chain joins TRBV24-1 to TRBJ2-1; D unclear. V dropped 4 bases and J dropped 4 bases, with 7 bases sitting between them. The CDR3 length is 13 residues. From germline, CDR1 is KGHDR and CDR2 SFDVKD. CDR3 sequence reads: CATSELSYNEQFF. CDR3 nucleotide sequence: TGTGCCACCAGTGAGCTTTCATACAATGAGCAGTTCTTC.

The gene calls are TRBV30 and TRBJ2-1; D unclear. Germline CDR1 GTSNPN, CDR2 SVGIG (reference sequence). The CDR3 spans 15 residues. Between the trimmed V and J ends, which lost 0 bases and 4 bases, there was a span of 13 bases. CDR3 coding DNA: TGTGCCTGGAGTGTAGGGCGTAGGCGGTACAATGAGCAGTTCTTC. Its translation is CAWSVGRRRYNEQFF.

This clonotype showed up just a few times. This sequence joins TRBV3-1 and TRBJ2-7; no reliable D call. Germline CDR1 reads LGHDT; CDR2 reads YNNKEL (reference sequence). Between the trimmed V and J ends, which lost 0 bases and 7 bases, there was a span of 7 bases. This CDR3 spans 12 amino acids. The CDR3 loop is CASSQDPGEQYF. The CDR3 region has the DNA TGTGCCAGCAGCCAAGATCCCGGAGAGCAGTACTTC.

The rearrangement joins TRBV12-3 or TRBV12-4 to TRBJ2-1; D could derive from TRBD1 or TRBD2 (6 bases each). CDR3 length equals 16 residues. V shed 3 bases and J shed 7 bases, with 19 bases lying between them. The CDR3 reads CASSFGRGALGNEQFF. CDR3 in DNA: TGTGCCAGCAGTTTCGGAAGGGGGGCGCTGGGTAATGAGCAGTTCTTC.

This rearrangement joins TRBV27 to TRBJ2-1, with 10 bases identical to TRBD2. Germline V lookup: CDR1 MNHEY, CDR2 SMNVEV (reference sequence). The CDR3 contains 15 residues. V lost 0 bases and J lost 8; bases outside the gene matches: 4. The CDR3 DNA reads as TGTGCCAGCAGTTTATCTGTAGCGGGGGGTTATGAGCAGTTCTTC. This translates into CASSLSVAGGYEQFF.

This clonotype was observed a handful of times. J is TRBJ2-5 and V is TRBV5-1; D could derive from TRBD1 or TRBD2 (7 bases each). V lost 2 bases and J 4 bases, leaving 18 bases between the germline ends. Germline V gene lookup returns CDR1 SGHRS and CDR2 YFSETQ. The CDR3 runs 16 residues. The CDR3 nucleotides read TGCGCCAGCAGCTTAGCCGACAGGGACTATCGAGAGACCCAGTACTTC. Its translation: CASSLADRDYRETQYF.

This clonotype occurred a few times. J is TRBJ1-2 and V is TRBV24-1; TRBD1 might be the D (6 bases). CDR3 length equals 15 residues. The germline V gene has CDR1 KGHDR and CDR2 SFDVKD. V was pared by 5 bases and J by 2 bases, with 14 bases between. The CDR3 loop reads CATSAPGGANYGYTF. Here the CDR3 DNA reads TGTGCCACCAGTGCCCCGGGGGGGGCGAACTATGGCTACACCTTC.

The chain links TRBV6-5 to TRBJ1-1; D not resolved. CDR1 and CDR2 from the germline V gene are MNHEY and SVGAGI. V lost 1 base, J lost 4 bases, and 16 bases lay in between. The CDR3 consists of 16 residues. The CDR3 is CASSYYGRPGATEAFF. The CDR3 coding sequence is TGTGCCAGCAGTTACTACGGCAGACCAGGAGCCACTGAAGCTTTCTTT.

On this clonotype itself: A much larger clonotype is one base distant, so this may be a read error. The chain is built from TRBV11-3 and TRBJ2-1, with D perhaps matching TRBD1 (6 bases). Germline V CDR1 and CDR2: SGHNT, YENEEA. Deletions cut 5 bases from V and 4 bases from J, with 12 bases between. CDR3 length equals 14 residues. The CDR3, as DNA: TGTGCCAGCAGCCCGGAGAGGGGGTACAATGAGCAGTTCTTC. Translated, it gives CASSPERGYNEQFF.

The chain carries TRBV20-1 and TRBJ2-5; D unclear. Per germline, CDR1 DFQATT and CDR2 SNEGSKA (reference sequence). V was shortened by 0 bases and J by 1 base, with 12 bases between the two germline ends. CDR3 length equals 15 residues. As DNA, the CDR3 is TGCAGTGCTAGAGATTTTGAACAGCCCCAAGAGACCCAGTACTTC. This sequence encodes CSARDFEQPQETQYF.

This clonotype has at least ten counts. The rearrangement joins TRBV12-3 or TRBV12-4 to TRBJ1-3; no firm D call. The CDR3 contains 13 residues. Trimming stripped 8 bases from V and 4 bases from J, with 12 bases between. As DNA, the CDR3 is TGTGCCAGCGGTCTTTCTGGGGGAAACACCATATATTTT. Its translation: CASGLSGGNTIYF.